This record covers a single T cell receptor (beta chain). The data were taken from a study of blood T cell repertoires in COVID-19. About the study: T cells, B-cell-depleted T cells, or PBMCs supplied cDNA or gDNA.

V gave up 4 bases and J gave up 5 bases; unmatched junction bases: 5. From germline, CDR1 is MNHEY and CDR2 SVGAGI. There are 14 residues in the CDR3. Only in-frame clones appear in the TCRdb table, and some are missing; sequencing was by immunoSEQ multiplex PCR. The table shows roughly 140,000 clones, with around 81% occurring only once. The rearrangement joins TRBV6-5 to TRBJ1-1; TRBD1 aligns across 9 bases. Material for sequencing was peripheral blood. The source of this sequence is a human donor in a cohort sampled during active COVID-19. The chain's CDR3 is CASSWTGDRTEAFF. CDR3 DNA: TGTGCCAGCAGTTGGACAGGGGATAGGACTGAAGCTTTCTTT.